The 8 T cell receptor beta chains listed next were all sequenced from one sample in a study of T cells in women clearing cervical HPV infection. This table comes from immunoSEQ multiplex PCR, and its TCRdb copy is limited to in-frame clones, with some not included. The sample holds about 33,000 clones. Sequenced material: blood buffy coat. These receptors were collected from a woman between 18 and 75 years old with a cervical HPV16 infection that either progressed to CIN3+ or cleared (not recorded which).

In regard to this clone: The CDR3 goes on 3 residues after the read ends, and that part is filled in from the germline J gene. This rearrangement joins TRBV7-8 to TRBJ2-1; TRBD1 matches 9 bases. Germline-derived CDR1 and CDR2 are SGHVS and FQNEAQ. Unmatched junction bases numbered 7, after V lost 2 bases and J lost 2 bases. This CDR3 spans 17 amino acids. CDR3 loop: CASSLFRGQGTYNEQFF. Partial CDR3 DNA: TGTGCCAGCAGCTTATTTCGGGGACAGGGTACCTACAATGAG.

Notes on this clone: The read comes to an end 3 residues before the CDR3 does, leaving the germline J gene to fill in the end. The chain links TRBV7-9 to TRBJ1-4; no definite D call. The CDR3 is 15 residues long. CDR1 SEHNR and CDR2 FQNEAQ come from the germline V gene (reference sequence). V was shortened by 4 bases and J by 3 bases, with 12 bases between the two germline ends. The sequenced part of the CDR3 DNA is TGTGCCAGCAGCTCCACTAGGGCGGCTAATGAAAAA. As protein: CASSSTRAANEK. The full CDR3 sequence reads CASSSTRAANEKLFF.

As to this clone: The read halts 3 residues ahead of the CDR3 end, with the missing end drawn from the germline J gene. The V call is TRBV20-1, the J call TRBJ1-4; perhaps TRBD1 as D (5 bases). The CDR3 loop spans 13 amino acids. The germline V gene encodes CDR1 DFQATT and CDR2 SNEGSKA (reference sequence). CDR3 DNA, as far as it was read: TGCAGTGCCGAGGGGTCACCTAATTCACCA. It yields the protein CSAEGSPNSP. The whole CDR3 region reads CSAEGSPNSPLFF.

Turning to this clone: The sequence runs out 3 residues before the end of the CDR3; the remainder is reconstructed from the germline J gene. This chain links TRBV6-2 or TRBV6-3 with TRBJ1-5, with 10 bases identical to TRBD1. Germline-derived CDR1 and CDR2 are MNHEY and SVGEGT. CDR3 length: 14 residues. V dropped 4 bases and J dropped 6; count of bases not matched to a gene: 3. The covered CDR3 bases are TGTGCCAGCAGTTTCCGGGACAGGGGTCAGCCC. Translated, it gives CASSFRDRGQP. The CDR3 reads in full as CASSFRDRGQPQHF.

About this clone: The read terminates 3 residues before the CDR3 end, so the remaining end is supplied by the germline J gene. The gene calls are TRBV7-2 and TRBJ2-2; the D gene could be TRBD1 or TRBD2 (6 bases each). CDR3 length: 14 residues. Trimming took 5 bases from V and 7 from J, leaving 14 bases between them. Looked up from germline, CDR1 is SGHTA and CDR2 is FQGNSA. CDR3 bases read: TGTGCCAGCAGCATTATACAGGGAGGCGGGGAG. It yields the protein CASSIIQGGGE. The full CDR3 sequence reads CASSIIQGGGELFF. The full variable domain, with the rest looked up from reference TRBV7-2 and TRBJ2-2, is GAGVSQSPSNKVTEKGKDVELRCDPISGHTALYWYRQSLGQGLEFLIYFQGNSAPDKSGLPSDRFSAERTGGSVSTLTIQRTQQEDSAVYLCASSIIQGGGELFFGEGSRLTVL.

Notes on this clone: The read finishes 3 residues shy of the CDR3 end, and the germline J gene is used to complete it. This chain links TRBV5-1 with TRBJ2-3; TRBD1 agrees at 8 bases. The CDR3 extends over 15 amino acids. The V and J ends lost 6 bases and 3 bases, in that order; junction bases with no gene match: 9. Per the germline V gene, CDR1 is SGHRS and CDR2 is YFSETQ. Incomplete CDR3 DNA: TGCGCCAGCAATGGAGGACAGGGAGTAACAGATACG. Translation gives CASNGGQGVTDT. The full-length CDR3 reads as CASNGGQGVTDTQYF.

With respect to this clone: Read coverage stops 3 residues before the CDR3 terminus; the germline J gene supplies the remainder. The chain recombines TRBV4-1 with TRBJ1-3; TRBD1 is a possible D gene (5 bases). The length of the CDR3 is 17 residues. Germline values: CDR1 MGHRA, CDR2 YSYEKL. Trimming pared 3 bases from V and 2 bases from J, leaving 17 bases between. CDR3 DNA (partial): TGCGCCAGCAGCCAGACTCCTAATCAGGGTCCTGGAAACACC. It codes for CASSQTPNQGPGNT. The full CDR3 is CASSQTPNQGPGNTIYF.

On this clone: The CDR3 end is not reached by the read, which stops 3 residues before it; the germline J gene fills it in. J is TRBJ1-2 and V is TRBV29-1; unclear D gene. CDR1 is SQVTM, CDR2 ANQGSEA, per germline. V lost 1 base and J 5 bases, leaving 11 bases between the germline ends. The CDR3 is 13 amino acids. The part of the CDR3 DNA that was read is TGCAGCGTTGAAGGACCCAGGAATTATGGC. Its protein is CSVEGPRNYG. The complete CDR3 protein is CSVEGPRNYGYTF.